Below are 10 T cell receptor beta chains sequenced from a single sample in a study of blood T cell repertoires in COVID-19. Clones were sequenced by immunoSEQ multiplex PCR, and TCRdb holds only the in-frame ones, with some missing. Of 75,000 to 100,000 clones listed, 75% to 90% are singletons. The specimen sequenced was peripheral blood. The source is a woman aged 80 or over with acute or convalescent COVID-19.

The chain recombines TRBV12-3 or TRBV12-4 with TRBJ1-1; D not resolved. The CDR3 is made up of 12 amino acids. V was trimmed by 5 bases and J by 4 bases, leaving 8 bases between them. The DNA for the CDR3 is TGTGCCAGCAGTGGAGGGATCACTGAAGCTTTCTTT. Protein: CASSGGITEAFF.

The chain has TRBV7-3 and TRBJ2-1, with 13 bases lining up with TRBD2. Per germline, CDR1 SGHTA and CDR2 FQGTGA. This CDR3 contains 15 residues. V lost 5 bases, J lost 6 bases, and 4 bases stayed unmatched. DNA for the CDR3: TGTGCCAGCAGCCCAACTAGCGGGGGGGCCAATGAGCAGTTCTTC. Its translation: CASSPTSGGANEQFF.

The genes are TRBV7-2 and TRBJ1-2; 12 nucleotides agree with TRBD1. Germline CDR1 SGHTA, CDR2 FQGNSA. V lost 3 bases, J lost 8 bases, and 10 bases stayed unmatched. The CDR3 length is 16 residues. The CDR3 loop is CASSLDPGQGARGYTF. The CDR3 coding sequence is TGTGCCAGCAGCTTGGATCCGGGACAGGGGGCGCGGGGCTACACCTTC.

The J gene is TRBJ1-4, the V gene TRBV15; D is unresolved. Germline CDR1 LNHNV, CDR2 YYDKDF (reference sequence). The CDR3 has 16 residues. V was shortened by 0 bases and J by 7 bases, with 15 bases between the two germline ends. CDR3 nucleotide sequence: TGTGCCACCAGCAGAGATCGGAATATCGAGGGTGAAAAACTGTTTTTT. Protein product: CATSRDRNIEGEKLFF.

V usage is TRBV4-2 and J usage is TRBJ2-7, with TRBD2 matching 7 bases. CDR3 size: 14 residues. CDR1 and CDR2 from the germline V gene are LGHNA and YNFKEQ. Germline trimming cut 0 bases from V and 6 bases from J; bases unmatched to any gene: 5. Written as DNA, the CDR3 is TGTGCCAGCAGCCAAGAGCGGGGGACGGGCGAGCAGTACTTC. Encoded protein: CASSQERGTGEQYF.

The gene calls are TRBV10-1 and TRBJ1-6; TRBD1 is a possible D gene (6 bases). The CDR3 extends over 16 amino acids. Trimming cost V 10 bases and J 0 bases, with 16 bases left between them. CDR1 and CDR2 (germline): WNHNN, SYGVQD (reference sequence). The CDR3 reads CAIRTASFSYNSPLHF. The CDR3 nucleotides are TGCGCCATAAGGACAGCCTCGTTCTCCTATAATTCACCCCTCCACTTT.

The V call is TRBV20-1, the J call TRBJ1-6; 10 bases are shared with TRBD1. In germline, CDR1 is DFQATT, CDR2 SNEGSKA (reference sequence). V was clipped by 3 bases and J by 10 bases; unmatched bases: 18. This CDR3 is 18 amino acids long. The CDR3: CSASSVGQGKVFYSPLHF. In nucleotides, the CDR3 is TGCAGTGCTAGTTCCGTGGGACAGGGGAAAGTTTTTTACTCACCCCTCCACTTT.

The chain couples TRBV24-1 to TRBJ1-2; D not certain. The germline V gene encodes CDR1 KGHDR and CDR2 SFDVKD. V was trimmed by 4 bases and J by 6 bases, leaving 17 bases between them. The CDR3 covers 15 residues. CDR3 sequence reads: CATSDGNRRSNGYTF. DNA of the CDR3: TGTGCCACCAGTGACGGAAACAGACGGTCTAATGGCTACACCTTC.

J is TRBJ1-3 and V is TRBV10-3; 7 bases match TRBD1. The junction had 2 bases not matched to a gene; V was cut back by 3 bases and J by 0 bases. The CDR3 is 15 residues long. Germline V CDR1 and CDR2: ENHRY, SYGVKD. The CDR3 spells CAISETGVSGNTIYF. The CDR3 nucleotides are TGTGCCATCAGTGAAACAGGGGTCTCTGGAAACACCATATATTTT.

The CDR3 nucleotides read TGTGCCAGCAGCCAAGATTGGCTCGCAGAGACCCAGTACTTC. Its translation: CASSQDWLAETQYF. The J gene is TRBJ2-5, the V gene TRBV3-1 (or the pseudogene TRBV3-2); D is ambiguous. Germline V lookup: CDR1 LGHDT, CDR2 YNNKEL (reference sequence). V was trimmed by 0 bases and J by 4 bases, leaving 9 bases between them. This CDR3 has 14 residues.